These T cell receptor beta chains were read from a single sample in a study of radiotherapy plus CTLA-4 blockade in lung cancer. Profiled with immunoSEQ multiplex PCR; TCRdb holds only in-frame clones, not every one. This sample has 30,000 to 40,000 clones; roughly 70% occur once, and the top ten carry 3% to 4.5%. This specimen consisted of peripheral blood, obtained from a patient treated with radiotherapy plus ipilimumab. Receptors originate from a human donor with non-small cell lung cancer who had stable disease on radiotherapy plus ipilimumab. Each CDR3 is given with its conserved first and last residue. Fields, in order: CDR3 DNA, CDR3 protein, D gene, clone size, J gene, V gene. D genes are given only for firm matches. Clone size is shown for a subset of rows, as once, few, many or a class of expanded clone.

TGCAGCGTGTCTTCAATGGGACAGAGCACAGATACGCAGTATTTT,CSVSSMGQSTDTQYF,TRBD1,once,TRBJ2-3,TRBV29-1
TGCGCCAGCAAGTACGGCGGGAGCACAGATACGCAGTATTTT,CASKYGGSTDTQYF,-,-,TRBJ2-3,TRBV5-1
TGTGCCAGCAGCTACCTGAGCGGGGGGGACGGGGAGCTGTTTTTT,CASSYLSGGDGELFF,TRBD2,-,TRBJ2-2,TRBV5-4
TGTGCCATCAGTGACACCCCCCAGGGGCGGACTGAAGCTTTCTTT,CAISDTPQGRTEAFF,-,-,TRBJ1-1,TRBV10-3
TGTGCCAGCAGTTTGGCGGGGGACAGGGTCTCTGGGGCCAACGTCCTGACTTTC,CASSLAGDRVSGANVLTF,TRBD1,-,TRBJ2-6,TRBV27
TGTGCCAGCAGCTCGTCCGGGACAGGGGACAAATTAGGCTATGGCTACACCTTC,CASSSSGTGDKLGYGYTF,TRBD1,few,TRBJ1-2,TRBV7-9
TGTGCCGCCGCGGGACTAGCGGCAAGCTCCTACAATGAGCAGTTCTTC,CAAAGLAASSYNEQFF,TRBD2,-,TRBJ2-1,TRBV28
TGTGCCAGCAGGGATACAAACAGGGTCGCTGAAGCTTTCTTT,CASRDTNRVAEAFF,-,-,TRBJ1-1,TRBV6-4
TGTGCCAGCAGCCGGGGACTAGCGGGAGTAAGGCAAGAGACCCAGTACTTC,CASSRGLAGVRQETQYF,TRBD2,-,TRBJ2-5,TRBV11-1
TGTGCCAGTAGTTCTAGCGGGTTGGGATCCTACGAGCAGTACTTC,CASSSSGLGSYEQYF,TRBD2,-,TRBJ2-7,TRBV19
TGTGCCAGGAGCTTGGGCTTGGGAACCTACGAGCAGTACTTC,CARSLGLGTYEQYF,-,-,TRBJ2-7,TRBV5-4
TGTGCCAGCAGCGTACATCCCAAGGGGGGCAATGAGCAGTTCTTC,CASSVHPKGGNEQFF,-,-,TRBJ2-1,TRBV9
TGTGCCAGCAGCTACCCGACAGGGAGCTCCTACAATGAGCAGTTCTTC,CASSYPTGSSYNEQFF,TRBD1,-,TRBJ2-1,TRBV5-6
TGTGCCAGCAGTGAAGGTTTAGGGGGTGTCGAGCAGTACTTC,CASSEGLGGVEQYF,-,-,TRBJ2-7,TRBV6-1
TGTGCCAGCAGTGAACCGGGTTTAAGCAATCAGCCCCAGCATTTT,CASSEPGLSNQPQHF,-,few,TRBJ1-5,TRBV6-4
TGCGCCAGCAGCCAAGATTGGCCAGTGAACACTGAAGCTTTCTTT,CASSQDWPVNTEAFF,-,-,TRBJ1-1,TRBV4-3
TGTGCCAGCAGTTTCGGACTAGCGAAAGAGACCCAGTACTTC,CASSFGLAKETQYF,TRBD2,-,TRBJ2-5,TRBV27
TGTGCCAGCATACTACAGCCTTATAGCAATCAGCCCCAGCATTTT,CASILQPYSNQPQHF,-,once,TRBJ1-5,TRBV6-5
TGTGCCATCAGACCGACAGAATCGGGGCAAGAGACCCAGTACTTC,CAIRPTESGQETQYF,-,-,TRBJ2-5,TRBV10-3
TGTGCCAGCATGGTGAGAGGAGCGGCTGAAGCTTTCTTT,CASMVRGAAEAFF,-,-,TRBJ1-1,TRBV2
TGTGCCATCAGCCTTCCTTTGGCCCCTTACGAGCAGTACTTC,CAISLPLAPYEQYF,-,-,TRBJ2-7,TRBV10-3
TGTGCCAGCCTTACAAAGCGGGAACTCTCCTACGAGCAGTACTTC,CASLTKRELSYEQYF,-,once,TRBJ2-7,TRBV21-1
TGTGCCAGCAGCTTGGTGGCAGGGGAAGGAAACACCATATATTTT,CASSLVAGEGNTIYF,-,once,TRBJ1-3,TRBV5-5
TGTGCCACCAGCAGGGGACAGGGGACTGGAACCTACGAGCAGTACTTC,CATSRGQGTGTYEQYF,TRBD1,-,TRBJ2-7,TRBV15
TGTGCCAGCAGTTTAAGTCGGAGGTCCTATTCCTCCTACGAGCAGTACTTC,CASSLSRRSYSSYEQYF,-,-,TRBJ2-7,TRBV28
TGCGCCAGCGCTAAGTGGGGGAGGGTTGAAGATACGCAGTATTTT,CASAKWGRVEDTQYF,TRBD2,few,TRBJ2-3,TRBV10-2
TGCGCCAGCAGCTTGACAGGCCAGGGCTACGAGCAGTACTTC,CASSLTGQGYEQYF,-,-,TRBJ2-7,TRBV5-1
TGTGCCAGCAGTGCGACAGGGGGCACAGATACGCAGTATTTT,CASSATGGTDTQYF,TRBD1,-,TRBJ2-3,TRBV27
TGTGCCAGCCACCGGAGCAGCGAATCCTATGGCTACACCTTC,CASHRSSESYGYTF,-,-,TRBJ1-2,TRBV28
TGTGCCAGTAAGGGACCAGTGGGTCACAGGCCCCAGCATTTT,CASKGPVGHRPQHF,-,-,TRBJ1-5,TRBV19
TGTGCCAGCTCAGTGTCAGGGGGAAGCTACAATGAGCAGTTCTTC,CASSVSGGSYNEQFF,TRBD1,once,TRBJ2-1,TRBV18
TGTGCCAGCAGCCAAAGACAGGGAGCCTACAATGAGCAGTTCTTC,CASSQRQGAYNEQFF,TRBD1,-,TRBJ2-1,TRBV7-9
TGTGCCAGCAGTACGGGACAGGCTACCTACGAGCAGTACTTC,CASSTGQATYEQYF,TRBD1,-,TRBJ2-7,TRBV28
TGTGCCAGTAGAGATCCGGGACAGGGATACGAGCAGTACTTC,CASRDPGQGYEQYF,TRBD1,-,TRBJ2-7,TRBV19
TGTGCCAGCAGCTTAGGCCGCTCGGAGCAGTATTTT,CASSLGRSEQYF,-,-,TRBJ2-3,TRBV7-8